This T cell receptor beta chain was sequenced during a study of blood T cell repertoires in COVID-19. At the level of the study: The study drew acute and convalescent COVID-19 samples from the United States, Italy and Spain. The analysed material was cDNA or gDNA that came from T cells, B-cell-depleted T cells, or PBMCs.

A Seattle source enrolled patients during active infection and followed them longitudinally. Germline V gene sequence: CDR1 SGHNT, CDR2 YYREEE (reference sequence). The V end was cut by 4 bases, the J end by 7 bases, with 9 bases between. The CDR3 has 12 amino acids. The data were produced by immunoSEQ multiplex PCR, yet TCRdb's version contains in-frame clones alone and is incomplete. The sample carries approximately 170,000 clones, 70% to 90% recorded once. The origin of this receptor is a man older than 75 with COVID-19, enrolled during active disease. The chain has TRBV5-4 and TRBJ1-5; weak D call: TRBD1 (6 bases). Source material: peripheral blood. The CDR3 DNA reads TGTGCCAGCAGCACGGACAGCCAGCCCCAGCATTTT. This encodes CASSTDSQPQHF.